This passage covers 32 T cell receptor beta chains from one sample sequenced in a study of T cell clones after liver transplantation. Measured with immunoSEQ multiplex PCR; TCRdb has only the in-frame clones, and not every one. The sample shows about 120,000 clones, just over 90% of them seen only once. The source was CD4+ T cells from blood, collected 12 months after liver transplant. These receptors were collected from a human patient who received a liver transplant. These T cells may partly come from the graft donor.

The chain employs TRBV14 and TRBJ2-1, with TRBD1 identical over 8 bases. CDR1 SGHDN and CDR2 FVKESK come from the germline V gene. V lost 4 bases to trimming and J lost 7 bases; unmatched junction nucleotides: 12. This CDR3 has 16 residues. The CDR3 loop reads CASSPLLGTGSNEQFF. Written as DNA, the CDR3 is TGTGCCAGCAGCCCGTTACTAGGGACAGGTAGTAATGAGCAGTTCTTC. The variable domain in full, completed from reference TRBV14 and TRBJ2-1, reads EAGVTQFPSHSVIEKGQTVTLRCDPISGHDNLYWYRRVMGKEIKFLLHFVKESKQDESGMPNNRFLAERTGGTYSTLKVQPAELEDSGVYFCASSPLLGTGSNEQFFGPGTRLTVL.

The J gene is TRBJ1-2, the V gene TRBV6-5, with a possible D match to TRBD1 (5 bases). Trimming stripped 4 bases from V and 4 bases from J, with 13 bases between. This CDR3 is 14 amino acids long. From germline, CDR1 is MNHEY and CDR2 SVGAGI. Here the CDR3 reads CASSSQGDGYGYTF. Here the CDR3 DNA reads TGTGCCAGCAGTTCCCAGGGAGACGGCTATGGCTACACCTTC.

The V gene is TRBV5-4, the J gene TRBJ2-6; D remains unclear. Germline-derived CDR1 and CDR2 are SGHNT and YYREEE (reference sequence). The V gene lost 4 bases and the J gene lost 0 bases, with 17 bases spanning the gap. The CDR3 spans 18 residues. CDR3 sequence (DNA): TGTGCCAGCAGCCCTCGGGCCAACTTTCCCTCTGGGGCCAACGTCCTGACTTTC. This translates into CASSPRANFPSGANVLTF.

This chain connects TRBV2 to TRBJ2-3; tentatively, D is TRBD2 (6 bases). The ends were cut back, 3 bases at V and 6 bases at J, with 13 bases in the middle. Germline V lookup: CDR1 SNHLY, CDR2 FYNNEI. The CDR3 contains 14 residues. Written as DNA, the CDR3 is TGTGCCAGCAGTGATCTAAGCGGAGGGGATACGCAGTATTTT. Protein product: CASSDLSGGDTQYF.

This chain connects TRBV6-5 to TRBJ2-7; 8 bases map to TRBD2. CDR1 MNHEY and CDR2 SVGAGI come from the germline V gene. The V segment lost 3 bases and the J segment 8 bases; nucleotides outside the gene matches: 9. CDR3 length: 14 amino acids. The CDR3 coding sequence is TGTGCCAGCAGTTATCAAGGCGGGAGGAATCAGCAGTACTTC. Its translation is CASSYQGGRNQQYF.

CDR3 region: CASSPPGREASNEQFF. In DNA form, the CDR3 reads TGTGCCAGCTCACCACCGGGACGGGAGGCCTCCAATGAGCAGTTCTTC. V gene TRBV18 combines with J gene TRBJ2-1; 7 bases match TRBD2. The J segment lost 6 bases and the V segment lost 0 bases, leaving 8 bases of the junction unmatched. CDR1 KGHSH and CDR2 LQKENI come from the germline V gene. The CDR3 runs to 16 residues.

The CDR3 loop is CASSLDAGSGDEQFF. CDR3 coding DNA: TGTGCCAGCAGCTTGGATGCAGGGTCAGGGGATGAGCAGTTCTTC. The chain is built from TRBV5-4 and TRBJ2-1, with TRBD1 as a possible D gene (6 bases). Germline CDR1 SGHNT, CDR2 YYREEE (reference sequence). V was trimmed by 0 bases and J by 8 bases, leaving 15 bases between them. The CDR3 sequence is 15 residues long.

The chain recombines TRBV9 with TRBJ2-2; 7 nucleotides align to TRBD2. V lost 6 bases and J lost 1; bases outside the gene matches: 6. Germline V lookup: CDR1 SGDLS, CDR2 YYNGEE. This CDR3 is 15 amino acids long. The CDR3 region has the DNA TGTGCCAGCACCCCTTGGGGGGGGAACACCGGGGAGCTGTTTTTT. Its translation is CASTPWGGNTGELFF.

This chain uses TRBV5-6 with TRBJ2-5, with D unclear. The J call is uncertain, as TRBJ2-7 better fits the DNA end. Per the germline V gene, CDR1 is SGHDT and CDR2 is YYEEEE. The CDR3 loop spans 11 amino acids. CDR3: CASSLQYEQYF. DNA for the CDR3: TGTGCCAGCAGCCTCCAGTACGAGCAGTACTTC.

The V and J genes are TRBV30 and TRBJ1-3, with a weak D call TRBD1 (6 bases). The CDR3 covers 16 residues. V gave up 2 bases and J gave up 3 bases, with 17 bases separating them. Germline CDR1 reads GTSNPN; CDR2 reads SVGIG (reference sequence). The DNA of the CDR3 is TGTGCCTGGAGTCCCGGTAGGGGGGGACGTGGAAACACCATATATTTT. Translating gives CAWSPGRGGRGNTIYF. Variable domain in full (rest from reference TRBV30 and TRBJ1-3): SQTIHQWPATLVQPVGSPLSLECTVEGTSNPNLYWYRQAAGRGLQLLFYSVGIGQISSEVPQNLSASRPQDRQFILSSKKLLLSDSGFYLCAWSPGRGGRGNTIYFGEGSWLTVV.

The J gene is TRBJ2-3, the V gene TRBV11-2, with a weak D call TRBD2 (6 bases). The CDR3 runs 16 residues. Trimming left V 3 bases short and J 4 bases short, with 17 bases between. Germline V gives CDR1 SGHAT, CDR2 FQNNGV. CDR3 region: CASSFAGRRVADTQYF. Written as DNA, the CDR3 is TGTGCCAGCAGCTTTGCGGGGAGGCGGGTTGCAGATACGCAGTATTTT.

J is TRBJ2-7 and V is TRBV19; possibly TRBD1 or TRBD2 for D (6 bases each). Germline V lookup: CDR1 LNHDA, CDR2 SQIVND (reference sequence). The V and J ends lost 6 bases and 1 base respectively, with 10 bases between them. This CDR3 is 13 amino acids long. CDR3 in amino acids: CASRRDISYEQYF. The CDR3 nucleotides read TGTGCCAGTAGGCGGGACATATCCTACGAGCAGTACTTC.

V and J are TRBV11-1 and TRBJ1-2, with 9 bases lining up with TRBD1. In germline, CDR1 is SGHAT, CDR2 FQDESV (reference sequence). CDR3 size: 15 residues. V lost 4 bases to trimming and J lost 8 bases; unmatched junction nucleotides: 11. DNA for the CDR3: TGTGCCAGCAGCTCTACCGGGACAGGGTTATCGGGCTACACCTTC. Amino acid sequence: CASSSTGTGLSGYTF.

The gene calls are TRBV18 and TRBJ2-3; D is possibly TRBD1 or TRBD2 (5 bases each). V gave up 6 bases and J gave up 0 bases, with 7 bases separating them. The length of the CDR3 is 13 residues. CDR1 and CDR2 (germline): KGHSH, LQKENI. The CDR3 bases are TGTGCCAGCTCCGGGGACAGCACAGATACGCAGTATTTT. It encodes CASSGDSTDTQYF.

J is TRBJ2-7 and V is TRBV5-1, with 10 bases aligning to TRBD2. The CDR3 contains 14 residues. Germline CDR1 reads SGHRS; CDR2 reads YFSETQ. Germline trimming cut 3 bases from V and 0 bases from J; bases unmatched to any gene: 0. The CDR3 protein is CASSSSGGSYEQYF. DNA of the CDR3: TGCGCCAGCAGCTCTAGCGGGGGCTCCTACGAGCAGTACTTC.

This chain uses TRBV7-9 with TRBJ1-2, with 10 bases aligning to TRBD1. J lost 3 bases, V lost 5 bases, and 3 bases had no gene match. CDR3 length: 14 amino acids. Germline values: CDR1 SEHNR, CDR2 FQNEAQ (reference sequence). The CDR3 DNA is TGTGCCAGCAGCAGGGGACAGGGGCACTATGGCTACACCTTC. This encodes CASSRGQGHYGYTF.

CDR3 coding DNA: TGTGCCAGTAGTGGGCAGGAGAAGAGCTCCTACGAGCAGTACTTC. Translating gives CASSGQEKSSYEQYF. The chain combines TRBV19 with TRBJ2-7; D not certain. V lost 5 bases to trimming and J lost 0 bases, with 14 bases between them. Per the germline V gene, CDR1 is LNHDA and CDR2 is SQIVND (reference sequence). CDR3 length: 15 amino acids.

This chain uses TRBV9 with TRBJ2-1; TRBD2 agrees at 7 bases. V dropped 6 bases and J dropped 2; count of bases not matched to a gene: 8. The CDR3 totals 15 residues. CDR1 and CDR2 from the germline V gene are SGDLS and YYNGEE. CDR3 DNA: TGTGCCAGCACCACTGAGACTAGCACCTACAATGAGCAGTTCTTC. Amino acids: CASTTETSTYNEQFF.

The V gene is TRBV5-4, the J gene TRBJ2-5, with TRBD2 identical over 7 bases. Germline loops: CDR1 SGHNT, CDR2 YYREEE (reference sequence). The CDR3 spans 16 residues. After removal of 0 bases from V and 2 bases from J, the junction contained 7 bases not matched to a gene. CDR3 nucleotide sequence: TGTGCCAGCAGCTTGGCCGCGGGAGCGCGTCAAGAGACCCAGTACTTC. Translating it yields CASSLAAGARQETQYF.

The chain carries TRBV6-4 and TRBJ1-4; D may be TRBD1 (5 bases). Germline CDR1 is MRHNA and CDR2 is SNTAGT. V was pared by 9 bases and J by 9 bases, with 17 bases between. The CDR3 covers 13 residues. The CDR3 nucleotides read TGTGCCAGGACCCGACGGCTGGGGCAAAAACTGTTTTTT. Translation: CARTRRLGQKLFF.

The chain uses TRBV15 and TRBJ2-1, with 7 bases fitting TRBD1. This CDR3 region has 16 residues. Trimming took 5 bases from V and 7 from J; bases not matched to a gene: 14. The V gene's germline CDR1 is LNHNV and CDR2 YYDKDF (reference sequence). The CDR3, as DNA: TGTGCCACCAGCGGAAAGGGACAGTATGAAACTAATGAGCAGTTCTTC. This gives the protein CATSGKGQYETNEQFF.

The rearrangement links TRBV7-3 to TRBJ2-1; 13 bases align to TRBD2. There are 15 residues in the CDR3. Germline-derived CDR1 and CDR2 are SGHTA and FQGTGA. V gave up 5 bases and J gave up 11 bases; unmatched junction bases: 9. For the CDR3, the DNA is TGTGCCAGCAGCGTCACTAGCGGGAGGGCCCCCAAGCAGTTCTTC. Protein product: CASSVTSGRAPKQFF.

The chain carries TRBV29-1 and TRBJ1-5; D perhaps matches TRBD1 (6 bases). The CDR3 has 14 amino acids. V shed 4 bases and J shed 4 bases, with 14 bases lying between them. Germline-derived CDR1 and CDR2 are SQVTM and ANQGSEA. This chain's CDR3 is CSVGGTQGNQPQHF. CDR3 bases: TGCAGCGTTGGAGGAACCCAGGGGAATCAGCCCCAGCATTTT. Full variable domain (outside the CDR3, taken from reference TRBV29-1 and TRBJ1-5): SAVISQKPSRDICQRGTSLTIQCQVDSQVTMMFWYRQQPGQSLTLIATANQGSEATYESGFVIDKFPISRPNLTFSTLTVSNMSPEDSSIYLCSVGGTQGNQPQHFGDGTRLSIL.

The chain combines TRBV5-8 with TRBJ1-2; TRBD1 matches at 7 bases. Per the germline V gene, CDR1 is SGHTS and CDR2 is YDEGEE. Trimming at V came to 2 bases and at J to 4 bases, leaving 5 bases not matched to a gene. CDR3 size: 14 residues. CDR3 bases: TGTGCCAGCAGCTTACAGGGGTTGCTCTATGGCTACACCTTC. Translated, it gives CASSLQGLLYGYTF.

The chain employs TRBV2 and TRBJ1-5; weak D call: TRBD1 (6 bases). In germline, CDR1 is SNHLY, CDR2 FYNNEI. Trimming shortened V by 3 bases and J by 4 bases, and 10 bases separated the two germline ends. CDR3 length: 14 amino acids. The CDR3 protein is CASSDDRLNQPQHF. The CDR3 DNA reads as TGTGCCAGCAGTGACGACAGGCTAAATCAGCCCCAGCATTTT.

The rearrangement uses TRBV30 and TRBJ2-2, with 8 bases fitting TRBD1. V lost 0 bases and J lost 5; bases outside the gene matches: 8. In germline, CDR1 is GTSNPN, CDR2 SVGIG (reference sequence). This CDR3 is 16 amino acids long. DNA for the CDR3: TGTGCCTGGAGTGTCTCAGGGGGCAGTTGGACCGGGGAGCTGTTTTTT. Translated, it gives CAWSVSGGSWTGELFF.

The rearrangement links TRBV5-4 to TRBJ2-1; TRBD2 agrees at 11 bases. The V gene end was trimmed by 3 bases and the J gene end by 6 bases; junction bases not matched to a gene: 2. The CDR3 is made up of 14 amino acids. The germline CDR1 and CDR2 sequences are SGHNT and YYREEE (reference sequence). The CDR3 spells CASSSTSGSNEQFF. The CDR3 bases are TGTGCCAGCAGCTCAACTAGCGGGAGCAATGAGCAGTTCTTC.

There are a few counts of this clone. The chain uses TRBV30 and TRBJ2-2; D possibly corresponds to TRBD1 (5 bases). Between the trimmed V and J ends, which lost 5 bases and 3 bases, there was a span of 10 bases. Germline CDR1 and CDR2: GTSNPN and SVGIG (reference sequence). The length of the CDR3 is 13 residues. The DNA of the CDR3 is TGTGCCTGGGGGGCCCAGGACACCGGGGAGCTGTTTTTT. As protein: CAWGAQDTGELFF.

The genes are TRBV10-3 and TRBJ1-3; D not certain. Germline CDR1 ENHRY, CDR2 SYGVKD. V dropped 6 bases and J dropped 10 bases, with 22 bases sitting between them. The CDR3 is made up of 15 amino acids. The CDR3 loop is CAIRDPRILETTIYF. Here the CDR3 DNA reads TGTGCCATCAGGGACCCTCGGATTCTGGAAACAACCATATATTTT.

The gene calls are TRBV18 and TRBJ1-2; D unresolved. Germline CDR1 reads KGHSH; CDR2 reads LQKENI. With 4 bases removed from V and 3 bases from J, the gap between germline ends came to 15 bases. The CDR3 extends over 15 amino acids. This CDR3 reads CASSRNQGLHYGYTF. The CDR3 DNA reads TGTGCCAGCTCACGGAATCAAGGGCTCCACTATGGCTACACCTTC.

The rearrangement links TRBV2 to TRBJ2-7, with 7 positions matching TRBD1. The V and J ends lost 3 bases and 5 bases, in that order; junction bases with no gene match: 10. There are 15 residues in the CDR3. Germline CDR1 reads SNHLY; CDR2 reads FYNNEI. This CDR3 is CASSEDRSTVHEQYF. As DNA, the CDR3 is TGTGCCAGCAGTGAGGACAGGTCTACCGTCCACGAGCAGTACTTC.

This chain uses TRBV5-6 with TRBJ2-2; weak D call: TRBD1 (5 bases). This CDR3 region has 14 residues. CDR1 is SGHDT and CDR2 is YYEEEE in the germline V gene. Trimming took 0 bases from V and 4 from J, leaving 7 bases between them. The CDR3 is CASSLGQLTGELFF. CDR3 bases: TGTGCCAGCAGCTTGGGACAGCTCACCGGGGAGCTGTTTTTT.